This T cell receptor beta chain originates from a study of identical twins. Overall study findings and caveats: One should note that invariant MAIT and iNKT cells could partly confound zero-insertion analyses. Shared out-of-frame alpha sequences (those common to twins) showed excess low generation probability. In cord blood, abundant beta clonotypes had fewer insertions; memory showed no trend.

Comment on this clonotype: Its antigen is not known.

The V segment lost 4 bases and the J segment 8 bases; nucleotides outside the gene matches: 10. The CDR3 loop spans 15 amino acids. Using its own MiXCR run on the 5' RACE reads, TCRdb lists one record per CDR3 protein. The data hold about 660,000 distinct CDR3 sequences, with around 8.6% observed a single time. These data were likewise used in another study, on yellow fever vaccine responses in identical twins. That report adds: Reportedly, the T cell response mounted by twins to vaccine seemed partly convergent, partly personalized.

This TCR was sampled from a woman aged 18-30 years in good health. Sequencing was performed on PBMCs. This chain joins TRBV12-3 or TRBV12-4 and TRBJ1-4, with TRBD1 matching 7 bases. The CDR3 loop reads CASSSPRGLDEKLFF. DNA of the CDR3: TGTGCCAGCAGTTCCCCAAGGGGGCTGGACGAAAAACTGTTTTTT.